This T cell receptor (beta chain) was profiled in a study of blood T cell repertoires in COVID-19. Clones were sequenced by immunoSEQ multiplex PCR, and TCRdb holds only the in-frame ones, with some missing. This table holds about 440,000 clones, approximately 88% found once. The CDR3 covers 13 residues. CDR1 SEHNR and CDR2 FQNEAQ come from the germline V gene (reference sequence). Between the trimmed V and J ends, which lost 5 bases and 0 bases, there was a span of 7 bases. This TCR was sampled from a woman aged 45-65 years with COVID-19, enrolled during active disease. Sequencing input: peripheral blood. The J gene is TRBJ1-1, the V gene TRBV7-9; D is unresolved. The CDR3 region is CASSVTVNTEAFF. The CDR3, as DNA: TGTGCCAGCAGCGTTACAGTGAACACTGAAGCTTTCTTT.